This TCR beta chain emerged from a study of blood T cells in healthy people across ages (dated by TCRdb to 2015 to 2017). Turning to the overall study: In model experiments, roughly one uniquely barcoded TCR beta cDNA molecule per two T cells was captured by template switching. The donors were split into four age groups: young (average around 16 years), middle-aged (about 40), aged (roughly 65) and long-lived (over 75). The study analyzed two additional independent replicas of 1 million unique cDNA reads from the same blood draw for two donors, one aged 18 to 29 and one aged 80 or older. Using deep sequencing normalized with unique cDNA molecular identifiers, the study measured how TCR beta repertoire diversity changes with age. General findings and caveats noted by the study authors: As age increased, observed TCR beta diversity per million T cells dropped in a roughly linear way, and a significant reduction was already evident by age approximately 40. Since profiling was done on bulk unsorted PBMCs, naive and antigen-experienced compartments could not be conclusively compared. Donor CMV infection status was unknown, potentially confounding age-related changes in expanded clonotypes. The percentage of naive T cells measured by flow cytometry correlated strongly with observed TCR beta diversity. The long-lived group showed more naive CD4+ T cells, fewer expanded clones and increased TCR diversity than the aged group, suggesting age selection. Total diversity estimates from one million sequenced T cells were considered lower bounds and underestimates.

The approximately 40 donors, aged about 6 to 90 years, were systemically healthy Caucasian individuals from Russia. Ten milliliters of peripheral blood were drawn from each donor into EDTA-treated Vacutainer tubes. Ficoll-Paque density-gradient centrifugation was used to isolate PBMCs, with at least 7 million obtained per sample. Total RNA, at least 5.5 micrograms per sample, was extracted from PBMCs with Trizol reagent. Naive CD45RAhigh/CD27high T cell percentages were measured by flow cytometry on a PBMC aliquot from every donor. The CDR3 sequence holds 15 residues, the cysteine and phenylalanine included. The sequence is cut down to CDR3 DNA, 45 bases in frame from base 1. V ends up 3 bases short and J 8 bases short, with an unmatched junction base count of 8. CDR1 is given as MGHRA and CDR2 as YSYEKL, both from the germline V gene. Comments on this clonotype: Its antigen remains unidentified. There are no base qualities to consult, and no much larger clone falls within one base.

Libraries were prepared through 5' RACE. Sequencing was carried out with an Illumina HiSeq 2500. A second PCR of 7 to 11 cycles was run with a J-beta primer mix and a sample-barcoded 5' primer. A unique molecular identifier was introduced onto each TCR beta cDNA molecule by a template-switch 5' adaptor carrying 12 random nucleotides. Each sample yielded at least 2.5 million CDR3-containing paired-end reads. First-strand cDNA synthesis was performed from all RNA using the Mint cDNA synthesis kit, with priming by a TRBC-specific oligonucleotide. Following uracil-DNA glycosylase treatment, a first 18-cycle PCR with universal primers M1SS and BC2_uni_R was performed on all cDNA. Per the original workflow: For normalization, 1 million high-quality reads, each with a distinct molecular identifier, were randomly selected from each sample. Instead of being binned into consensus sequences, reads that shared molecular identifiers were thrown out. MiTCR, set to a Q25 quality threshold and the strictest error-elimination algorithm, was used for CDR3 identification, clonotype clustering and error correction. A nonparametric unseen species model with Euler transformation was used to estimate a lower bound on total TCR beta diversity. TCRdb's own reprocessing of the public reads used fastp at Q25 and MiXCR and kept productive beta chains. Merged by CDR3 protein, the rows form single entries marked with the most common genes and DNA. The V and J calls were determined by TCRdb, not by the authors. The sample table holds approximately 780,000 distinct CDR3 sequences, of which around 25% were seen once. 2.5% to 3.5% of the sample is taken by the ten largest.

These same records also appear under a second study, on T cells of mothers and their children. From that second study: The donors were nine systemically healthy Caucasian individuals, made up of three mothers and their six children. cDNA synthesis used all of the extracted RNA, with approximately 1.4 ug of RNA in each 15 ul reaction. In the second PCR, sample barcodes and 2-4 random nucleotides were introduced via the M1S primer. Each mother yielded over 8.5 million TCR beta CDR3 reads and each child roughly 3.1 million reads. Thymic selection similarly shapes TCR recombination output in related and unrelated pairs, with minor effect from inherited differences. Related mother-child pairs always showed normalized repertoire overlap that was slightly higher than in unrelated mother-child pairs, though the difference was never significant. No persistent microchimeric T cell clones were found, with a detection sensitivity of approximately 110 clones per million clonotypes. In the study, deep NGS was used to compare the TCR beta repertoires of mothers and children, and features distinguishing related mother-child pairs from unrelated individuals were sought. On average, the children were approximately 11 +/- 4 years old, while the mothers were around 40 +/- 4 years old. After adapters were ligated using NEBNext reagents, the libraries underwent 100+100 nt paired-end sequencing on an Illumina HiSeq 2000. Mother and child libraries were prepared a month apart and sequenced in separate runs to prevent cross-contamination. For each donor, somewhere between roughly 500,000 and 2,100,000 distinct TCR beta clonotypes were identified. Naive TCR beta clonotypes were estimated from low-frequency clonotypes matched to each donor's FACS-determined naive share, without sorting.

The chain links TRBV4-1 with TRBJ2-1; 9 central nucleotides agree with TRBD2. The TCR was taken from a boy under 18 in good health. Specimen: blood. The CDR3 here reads CASSQIWASGDEQFF. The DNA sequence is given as TGCGCCAGCAGCCAGATTTGGGCTAGCGGGGATGAGCAGTTCTTC.